This T cell receptor (beta chain) is from a study of cytomegalovirus exposure and HLA in healthy donors. In the PCR, 60 Vbeta and 13 Jbeta primers were used. Some clones are missing from TCRdb's copy, which holds only in-frame ones; the method was immunoSEQ multiplex PCR. The sample shows 150,000 to 250,000 clones, 79% of them seen only once. Worth noting for this clone: Its matching antigen is unknown.

Study-wide findings and caveats: Later analysis showed TCR association rates varying by HLA locus, highest for DRB1 and lowest for HLA-C. Reports indicate that TCR beta sequences accurately predicted the HLA-A and HLA-B alleles of most subjects. There were some 150 TCR beta chains listed as cytomegalovirus-associated.

Unmatched junction bases numbered 7, after V lost 2 bases and J lost 1 base. The CDR3 sequence is 16 residues long. Germline values: CDR1 SGDLS, CDR2 YYNGEE. The genes are TRBV9 and TRBJ2-5; 8 positions match TRBD2. Sequencing was carried out using PBMCs. This sequence originates from a girl aged 10 to 17 in good health and CMV-seropositive. The CDR3: CASSVGAGGLQETQYF. The CDR3 DNA follows: TGTGCCAGCAGCGTTGGGGCGGGGGGTCTCCAAGAGACCCAGTACTTC. Full variable domain (remainder filled in from reference TRBV9 and TRBJ2-5): DSGVTQTPKHLITATGQRVTLRCSPRSGDLSVYWYQQSLDQGLQFLIQYYNGEERAKGNILERFSAQQFPDLHSELNLSSLELGDSALYFCASSVGAGGLQETQYFGPGTRLLVL.